The 9 T cell receptor beta chains below come from one sample, sequenced in a study of cytomegalovirus exposure and HLA in healthy donors. Vbeta (60) and Jbeta (13) primers were used in the PCR. Repertoires were generated with immunoSEQ multiplex PCR, while TCRdb's copy carries only in-frame clones and drops some. The sample spans about 130,000 clones; the ten largest clones claim 2% to 2.5%. The material sequenced was PBMCs. Receptors originate from a man aged 35-49 years in good health and CMV-seronegative.

This chain joins TRBV6-5 and TRBJ1-1; D is ambiguous. Trimming cost V 6 bases and J 10 bases, with 24 bases left between them. Germline V CDR1 and CDR2: MNHEY, SVGAGI. This CDR3 has 15 amino acids. For the CDR3, the DNA is TGTGCCAGCAGCCGCGGTTTCAGAGGGCCTGATTTAGCTTTCTTT. Its translation is CASSRGFRGPDLAFF.

This chain connects TRBV19 to TRBJ2-5; 10 positions agree with TRBD2. CDR1 and CDR2 (germline): LNHDA, SQIVND (reference sequence). This CDR3 comprises 17 residues. The ends lost 0 bases at V and 5 bases at J; junction bases unmatched: 9. CDR3 bases: TGTGCCAGTAGTATAGATGTCGTTGCTAGCGGGAGCGAGACCCAGTACTTC. Translated: CASSIDVVASGSETQYF.

This sequence joins TRBV5-1 and TRBJ2-7; no clear D gene. Trimming pared 0 bases from V and 2 bases from J, leaving 12 bases between. Germline assignment: CDR1 SGHRS and CDR2 YFSETQ. This CDR3 spans 15 amino acids. The CDR3 DNA is TGCGCCAGCAGCTTGGTAACGGTACTTCCCTACGAGCAGTACTTC. The encoded protein is CASSLVTVLPYEQYF. Full variable domain (remainder filled in from reference TRBV5-1 and TRBJ2-7): KAGVTQTPRYLIKTRGQQVTLSCSPISGHRSVSWYQQTPGQGLQFLFEYFSETQRNKGNFPGRFSGRQFSNSRSEMNVSTLELGDSALYLCASSLVTVLPYEQYFGPGTRLTVT.

V usage is TRBV5-1 and J usage is TRBJ2-3; 9 nucleotides line up with TRBD2. Trimming cost V 0 bases and J 4 bases; bases outside gene matches: 9. This CDR3 region has 17 residues. Germline V gene lookup returns CDR1 SGHRS and CDR2 YFSETQ. The CDR3 is CASSLAVAGETADTQYF. CDR3 sequence (DNA): TGCGCCAGCAGCTTGGCCGTAGCGGGGGAAACCGCAGATACGCAGTATTTT.

The chain uses TRBV5-5 and TRBJ2-3; the match to TRBD2 covers 10 bases. J gave up 4 bases and V 0 bases, and 5 bases lay outside the gene matches. Germline V gives CDR1 SGHKS, CDR2 YYEKEE (reference sequence). CDR3 size: 16 residues. CDR3 protein: CASSLVVAGGSDTQYF. CDR3 coding DNA: TGTGCCAGCAGCTTGGTTGTAGCGGGAGGCTCAGATACGCAGTATTTT.

This chain joins TRBV6-6 and TRBJ1-2; no clear D gene. The CDR3 is 12 amino acids. CDR1 is MNHNY and CDR2 is SVGAGI in the germline V gene (reference sequence). V shed 2 bases and J shed 4 bases, with 5 bases lying between them. For the CDR3, the DNA is TGTGCCAGCAGTTACGAGGCCTATGGCTACACCTTC. Encoded protein: CASSYEAYGYTF.

The chain is built from TRBV7-9 and TRBJ2-5, with TRBD1 as a possible D gene (5 bases). V was pared by 7 bases and J by 5 bases, with 14 bases between. This CDR3 contains 13 residues. Germline CDR1 and CDR2: SEHNR and FQNEAQ (reference sequence). Here the CDR3 reads CASKGKGMETQYF. CDR3 nucleotides: TGTGCCAGCAAGGGTAAGGGGATGGAGACCCAGTACTTC.

The chain combines TRBV30 with TRBJ1-4, with a weak D call TRBD1 (6 bases). Trimming shortened V by 2 bases and J by 7 bases, and 23 bases separated the two germline ends. The CDR3 has 17 amino acids. Per the germline V gene, CDR1 is GTSNPN and CDR2 is SVGIG (reference sequence). CDR3 nucleotides: TGTGCCTGGAGTTACTTCCAACAGGGTGAAGTAGGTGAAAAACTGTTTTTT. This sequence encodes CAWSYFQQGEVGEKLFF. Using reference TRBV30 and TRBJ1-4 for the parts outside the CDR3, the full variable domain is SQTIHQWPATLVQPVGSPLSLECTVEGTSNPNLYWYRQAAGRGLQLLFYSVGIGQISSEVPQNLSASRPQDRQFILSSKKLLLSDSGFYLCAWSYFQQGEVGEKLFFGSGTQLSVL.

The chain couples TRBV2 to TRBJ2-1; 8 positions agree with TRBD2. CDR1 and CDR2 (germline): SNHLY, FYNNEI. The CDR3 spans 17 residues. J was trimmed by 5 bases and V by 3 bases; bases with no gene match: 12. The CDR3 sequence: CASSEPKAGVMDNEQFF. The CDR3 bases are TGTGCCAGCAGTGAGCCCAAAGCGGGAGTGATGGACAATGAGCAGTTCTTC.